The 6 T cell receptor beta chains below were found in one sample sequenced in a study of CD8 T cells in ankylosing spondylitis. TCRdb ran MiXCR on the 5' RACE reads and lists one entry per CDR3 protein. The sample holds about 270,000 distinct CDR3 sequences, roughly 32% seen once. The source material was blood, either unsorted or a sorted T cell fraction (not recorded which). Receptors were obtained from a male donor with ankylosing spondylitis or in good health (not recorded which).

This clonotype was picked up a small number of times. The V gene is TRBV12-3 or TRBV12-4, the J gene TRBJ2-1, with 8 bases that match TRBD2. The CDR3 sequence is 15 residues long. V gave up 4 bases and J gave up 8 bases; unmatched junction bases: 10. The CDR3 DNA is TGTGCCAGCAGTTCTGAAGCGGGGGCCTGGGATGAGCAGTTCTTC. As protein: CASSSEAGAWDEQFF.

The chain couples TRBV27 to TRBJ2-1, with TRBD2 identical over 12 bases. This CDR3 region has 15 residues. Germline V lookup: CDR1 MNHEY, CDR2 SMNVEV (reference sequence). The J segment lost 6 bases and the V segment lost 1 base, leaving 1 base of the junction unmatched. The CDR3 DNA sequence: TGTGCCAGCAGTTTATGGACTAGCGGGATCAATGAGCAGTTCTTC. Amino acids: CASSLWTSGINEQFF.

The chain combines TRBV12-3 or TRBV12-4 with TRBJ2-2; a possible D gene is TRBD2 (7 bases). The CDR3 spans 16 residues. V lost 7 bases to trimming and J lost 7 bases, with 22 bases between them. In DNA form, the CDR3 reads TGTGCCAGCAATCCGGGGAGGGGGAGCGGGGTCGGGGAGCTGTTTTTT. Translation: CASNPGRGSGVGELFF.

This clonotype has more than one count but fewer than ten. This chain uses TRBV25-1 with TRBJ2-1, with D unresolved. Per the germline V gene, CDR1 is MGHDK and CDR2 is SYGVNS. CDR3 length equals 14 residues. Trimming took 1 base from V and 5 from J, leaving 9 bases between them. The CDR3 region is CASSESPKDNEQFF. The CDR3 DNA follows: TGTGCCAGCAGTGAATCACCAAAGGACAATGAGCAGTTCTTC.

This clonotype was found a few times. The J gene is TRBJ2-1, the V gene TRBV12-3 or TRBV12-4; TRBD2 might be the D (7 bases). The V end was cut by 3 bases, the J end by 4 bases, with 13 bases between. The CDR3 covers 15 residues. In DNA, the CDR3 is TGTGCCAGCAGTTTGGAGGGAGGGGGATACAATGAGCAGTTCTTC. Encoded protein: CASSLEGGGYNEQFF.

This clonotype has a handful of counts. This chain connects TRBV28 to TRBJ1-6; no reliable D call. Germline CDR1 and CDR2: MDHEN and SYDVKM. The CDR3 sequence is 15 residues long. Trimming removed 5 bases from V and 7 bases from J, with 15 bases in between. CDR3 in amino acids: CASSLDGGLNSPLHF. The CDR3 DNA sequence: TGTGCCAGCAGTCTGGACGGAGGGTTGAATTCACCCCTCCACTTT. The variable domain in full, with the rest retrieved from reference TRBV28 and TRBJ1-6, is DVKVTQSSRYLVKRTGEKVFLECVQDMDHENMFWYRQDPGLGLRLIYFSYDVKMKEKGDIPEGYSVSREKKERFSLILESASTNQTSMYLCASSLDGGLNSPLHFGNGTRLTVT.